What follows describes a single T cell receptor (beta chain). Its antigen remains unidentified. This specimen belongs to a study of cytomegalovirus exposure and HLA in healthy donors. Study as a whole: In an earlier analysis, 95 million to 140 million unique TCR beta sequences were found from 150 million to 200 million T cells. Caucasian-associated ancestry cluster membership applied to around 76% of 398 genotyped donors.

Whole-study results and caveats: The authors later linked a missense DCLRE1C variant to TCR beta V- and J-gene trimming. Available immune exposure information covered CMV serostatus only.

In the PCR, 60 Vbeta and 13 Jbeta primers were used. The data were produced by immunoSEQ multiplex PCR, yet TCRdb's version contains in-frame clones alone and is incomplete. The table lists 100,000 or so clones, more than 9.5% of them singletons. The sample consisted of PBMCs. This clonotype was obtained from a man between 40 and 49 years old in good health and CMV-seropositive.

CDR3 nucleotides: TGCGCCAGCAGTGAGGGGGGGGCGAGTACTGAAGCTTTCTTT. Residues: CASSEGGASTEAFF. The chain uses TRBV10-1 and TRBJ1-1; a weak D match, TRBD1 (6 bases). Looked up from germline, CDR1 is WNHNN and CDR2 is SYGVQD (reference sequence). V was pared by 2 bases and J by 5 bases, with 12 bases between. The CDR3 sequence is 14 residues long.